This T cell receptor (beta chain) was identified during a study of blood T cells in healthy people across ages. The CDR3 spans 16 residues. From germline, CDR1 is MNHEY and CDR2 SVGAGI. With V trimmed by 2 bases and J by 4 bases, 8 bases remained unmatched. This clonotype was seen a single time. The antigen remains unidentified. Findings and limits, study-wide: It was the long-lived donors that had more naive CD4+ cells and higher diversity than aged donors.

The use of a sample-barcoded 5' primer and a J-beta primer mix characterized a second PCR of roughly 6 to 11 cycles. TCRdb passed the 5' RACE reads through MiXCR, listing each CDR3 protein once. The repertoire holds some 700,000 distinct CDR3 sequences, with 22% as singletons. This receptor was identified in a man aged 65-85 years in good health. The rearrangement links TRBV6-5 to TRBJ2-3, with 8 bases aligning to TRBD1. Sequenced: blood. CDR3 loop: CASSYRSGTGPDTQYF. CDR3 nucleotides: TGTGCCAGCAGTTACCGTTCCGGGACAGGTCCAGATACGCAGTATTTT.